This T cell receptor beta chain was recovered during a study of T cell clonality in common variable immunodeficiency. General study points: Fewer deletions and N-nucleotide insertions were reportedly seen in common variable immunodeficiency TCR beta sequences. Authors noted CVID clonality's cause needs subpopulation repertoire sequencing.

Sequencing input was equivalent genomic DNA from CVID and controls. Profiled with immunoSEQ multiplex PCR; TCRdb holds only in-frame clones, not every one. The sample has about 14,000 clones, none seen only once. This clone was counted only a few times. Antigen unknown. The read gets to within 3 residues of the CDR3 end, and the germline J gene fills in the rest. V shed 2 bases and J shed 2 bases, with 4 bases lying between them. The germline gives CDR1 SNHLY, CDR2 FYNNEI. The CDR3 has 13 residues. The sample consisted of peripheral blood mononuclear cells. V usage is TRBV2 and J usage is TRBJ1-5; D is ambiguous. The receptor was derived from a human donor with common variable immunodeficiency. CDR3 bases read: TGTGCCAGCAGTGAATTCGGCAATCAGCCC. Its translation is CASSEFGNQP. The whole CDR3 is CASSEFGNQPQHF.